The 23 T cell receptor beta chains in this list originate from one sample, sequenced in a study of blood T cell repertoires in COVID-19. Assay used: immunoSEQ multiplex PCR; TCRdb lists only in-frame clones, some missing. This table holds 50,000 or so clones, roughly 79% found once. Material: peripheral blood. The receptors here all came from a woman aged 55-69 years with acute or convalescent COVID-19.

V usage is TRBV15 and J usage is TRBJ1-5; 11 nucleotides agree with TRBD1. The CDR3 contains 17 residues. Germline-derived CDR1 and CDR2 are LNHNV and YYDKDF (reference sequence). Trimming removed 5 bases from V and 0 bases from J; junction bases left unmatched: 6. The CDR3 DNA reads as TGTGCCACCAGCCCCGGGACAGGGGGTTATAGCAATCAGCCCCAGCATTTT. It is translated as CATSPGTGGYSNQPQHF.

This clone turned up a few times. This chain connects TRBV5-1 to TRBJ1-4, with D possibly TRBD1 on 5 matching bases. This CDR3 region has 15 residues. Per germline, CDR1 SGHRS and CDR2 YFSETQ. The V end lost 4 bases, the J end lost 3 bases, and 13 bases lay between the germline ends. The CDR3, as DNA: TGCGCCAGCAGCCCCAGGGAGGGGTCTAATGAAAAACTGTTTTTT. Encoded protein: CASSPREGSNEKLFF.

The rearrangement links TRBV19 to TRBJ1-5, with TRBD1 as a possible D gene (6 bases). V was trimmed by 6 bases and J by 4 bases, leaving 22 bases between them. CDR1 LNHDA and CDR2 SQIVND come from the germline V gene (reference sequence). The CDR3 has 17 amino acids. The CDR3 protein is CASSSPWGPRGNQPQHF. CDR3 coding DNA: TGTGCCAGTAGCAGCCCCTGGGGACCCAGGGGAAATCAGCCCCAGCATTTT.

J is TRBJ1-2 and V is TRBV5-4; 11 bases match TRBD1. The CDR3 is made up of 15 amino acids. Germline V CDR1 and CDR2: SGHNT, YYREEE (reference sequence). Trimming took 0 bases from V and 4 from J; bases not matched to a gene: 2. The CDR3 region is CASSLVGQGVYGYTF. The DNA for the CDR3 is TGTGCCAGCAGCTTGGTGGGACAGGGGGTCTATGGCTACACCTTC.

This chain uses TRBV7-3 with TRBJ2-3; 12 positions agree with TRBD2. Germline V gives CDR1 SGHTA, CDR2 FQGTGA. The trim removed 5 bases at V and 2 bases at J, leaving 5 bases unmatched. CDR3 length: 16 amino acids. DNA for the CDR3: TGTGCCAGCAGCCTGACTAGCGGGGGAAACACAGATACGCAGTATTTT. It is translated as CASSLTSGGNTDTQYF. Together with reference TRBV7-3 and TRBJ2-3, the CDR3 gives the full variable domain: GAGVSQTPSNKVTEKGKYVELRCDPISGHTALYWYRQSLGQGPEFLIYFQGTGAADDSGLPNDRFFAVRPEGSVSTLKIQRTERGDSAVYLCASSLTSGGNTDTQYFGPGTRLTVL.

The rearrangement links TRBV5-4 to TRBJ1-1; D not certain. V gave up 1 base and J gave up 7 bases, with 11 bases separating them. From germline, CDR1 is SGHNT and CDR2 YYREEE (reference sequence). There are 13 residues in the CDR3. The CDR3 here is CASSLQARHEAFF. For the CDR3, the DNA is TGTGCCAGCAGCTTGCAGGCGAGACATGAAGCTTTCTTT.

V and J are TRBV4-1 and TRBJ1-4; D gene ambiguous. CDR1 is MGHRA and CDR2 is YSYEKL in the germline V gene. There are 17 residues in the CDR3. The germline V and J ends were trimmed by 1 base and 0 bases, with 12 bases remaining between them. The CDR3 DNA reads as TGCGCCAGCAGCCAAGGTTTTTTGATAGCAACTAATGAAAAACTGTTTTTT. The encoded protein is CASSQGFLIATNEKLFF.

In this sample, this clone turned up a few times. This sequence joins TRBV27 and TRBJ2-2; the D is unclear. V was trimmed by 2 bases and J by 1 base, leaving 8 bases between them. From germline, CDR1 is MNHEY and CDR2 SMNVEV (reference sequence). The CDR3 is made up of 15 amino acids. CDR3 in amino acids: CASSLQPGNTGELFF. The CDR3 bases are TGTGCCAGCAGTTTACAACCGGGGAACACCGGGGAGCTGTTTTTT.

CDR3 loop: CAWSVRGGFGNTIYF. DNA for the CDR3: TGTGCCTGGAGTGTACGAGGGGGCTTCGGAAACACCATATATTTT. The gene calls are TRBV30 and TRBJ1-3, with 7 nucleotides matching TRBD1. Germline V CDR1 and CDR2: GTSNPN, SVGIG (reference sequence). Germline trimming cut 0 bases from V and 4 bases from J; bases unmatched to any gene: 6. The CDR3 runs 15 residues.

The CDR3 sequence: CASSLGHGRGTGELFF. As DNA, the CDR3 is TGTGCCAGCAGCTTAGGGCACGGGAGGGGCACCGGGGAGCTGTTTTTT. The V and J genes are TRBV7-7 and TRBJ2-2; TRBD2 matches at 8 bases. The trim removed 1 base at V and 4 bases at J, leaving 5 bases unmatched. Germline CDR1 reads SSHAT; CDR2 reads FNYEAQ (reference sequence). The CDR3 consists of 16 residues.

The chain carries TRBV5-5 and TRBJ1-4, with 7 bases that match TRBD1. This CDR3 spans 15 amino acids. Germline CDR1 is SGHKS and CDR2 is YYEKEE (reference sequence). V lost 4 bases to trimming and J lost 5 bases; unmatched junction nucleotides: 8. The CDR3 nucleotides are TGTGCCAGCAGCGATCCGGGACAGTCGAATGAAAAACTGTTTTTT. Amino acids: CASSDPGQSNEKLFF.

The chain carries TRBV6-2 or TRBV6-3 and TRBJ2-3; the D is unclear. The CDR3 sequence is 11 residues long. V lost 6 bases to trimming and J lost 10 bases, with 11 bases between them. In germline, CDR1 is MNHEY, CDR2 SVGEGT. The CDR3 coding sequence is TGTGCCAGCAGCGGTGGCGGTCCGCAGTATTTT. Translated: CASSGGGPQYF.

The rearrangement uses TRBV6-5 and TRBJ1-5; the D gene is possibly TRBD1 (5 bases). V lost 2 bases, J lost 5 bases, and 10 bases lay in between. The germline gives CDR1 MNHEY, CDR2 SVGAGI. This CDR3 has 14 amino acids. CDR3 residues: CASSYQTAHQPQHF. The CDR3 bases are TGTGCCAGCAGTTACCAGACAGCCCATCAGCCCCAGCATTTT.

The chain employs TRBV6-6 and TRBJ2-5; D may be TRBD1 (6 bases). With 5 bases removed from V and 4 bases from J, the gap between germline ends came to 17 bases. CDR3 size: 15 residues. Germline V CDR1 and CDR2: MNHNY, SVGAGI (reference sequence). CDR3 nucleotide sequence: TGTGCCAGCAGTCCCGGACAGACCCGCCGAGAGACCCAGTACTTC. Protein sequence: CASSPGQTRRETQYF.

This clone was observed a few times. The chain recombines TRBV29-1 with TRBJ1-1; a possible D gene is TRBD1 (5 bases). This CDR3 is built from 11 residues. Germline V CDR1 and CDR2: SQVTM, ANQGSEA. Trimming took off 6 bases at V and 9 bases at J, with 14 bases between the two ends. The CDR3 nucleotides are TGCAGCGTGGGCGACAGCGGCCAAGCTTTCTTT. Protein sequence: CSVGDSGQAFF. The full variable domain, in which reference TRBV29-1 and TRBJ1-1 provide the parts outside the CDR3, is SAVISQKPSRDICQRGTSLTIQCQVDSQVTMMFWYRQQPGQSLTLIATANQGSEATYESGFVIDKFPISRPNLTFSTLTVSNMSPEDSSIYLCSVGDSGQAFFGQGTRLTVV.

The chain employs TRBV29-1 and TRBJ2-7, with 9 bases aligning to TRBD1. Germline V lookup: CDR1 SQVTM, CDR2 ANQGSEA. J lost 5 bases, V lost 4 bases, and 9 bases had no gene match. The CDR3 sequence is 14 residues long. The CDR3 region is CSVGWDRDRNEQYF. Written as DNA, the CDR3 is TGCAGCGTTGGGTGGGACAGGGATCGCAACGAGCAGTACTTC.

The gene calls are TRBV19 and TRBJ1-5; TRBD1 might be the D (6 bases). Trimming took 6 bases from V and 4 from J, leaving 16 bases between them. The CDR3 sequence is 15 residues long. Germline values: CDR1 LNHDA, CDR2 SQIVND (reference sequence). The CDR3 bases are TGTGCCAGTAGCCTAGAACAGGGAGCTAATCAGCCCCAGCATTTT. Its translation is CASSLEQGANQPQHF.

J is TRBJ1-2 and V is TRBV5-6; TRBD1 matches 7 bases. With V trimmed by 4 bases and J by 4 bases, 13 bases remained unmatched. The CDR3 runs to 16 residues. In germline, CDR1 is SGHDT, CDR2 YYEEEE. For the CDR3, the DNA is TGTGCCAGCAGCAGCCCGACAGGGCACACTACCTATGGCTACACCTTC. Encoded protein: CASSSPTGHTTYGYTF. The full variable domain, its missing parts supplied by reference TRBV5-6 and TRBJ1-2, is DAGVTQSPTHLIKTRGQQVTLRCSPKSGHDTVSWYQQALGQGPQFIFQYYEEEERQRGNFPDRFSGHQFPNYSSELNVNALLLGDSALYLCASSSPTGHTTYGYTFGSGTRLTVV.

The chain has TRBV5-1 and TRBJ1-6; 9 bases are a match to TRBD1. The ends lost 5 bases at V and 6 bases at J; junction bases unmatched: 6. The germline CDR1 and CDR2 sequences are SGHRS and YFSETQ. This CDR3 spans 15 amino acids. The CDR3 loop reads CASSLQGASNSPLHF. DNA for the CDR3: TGCGCCAGCAGTTTACAGGGGGCCTCTAATTCACCCCTCCACTTT.

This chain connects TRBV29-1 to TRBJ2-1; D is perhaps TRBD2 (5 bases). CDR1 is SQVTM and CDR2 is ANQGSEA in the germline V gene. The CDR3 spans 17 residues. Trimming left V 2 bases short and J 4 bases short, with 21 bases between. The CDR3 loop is CSVERGSPLHGYNEQFF. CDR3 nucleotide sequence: TGCAGCGTTGAACGGGGAAGTCCCCTCCATGGGTACAATGAGCAGTTCTTC.

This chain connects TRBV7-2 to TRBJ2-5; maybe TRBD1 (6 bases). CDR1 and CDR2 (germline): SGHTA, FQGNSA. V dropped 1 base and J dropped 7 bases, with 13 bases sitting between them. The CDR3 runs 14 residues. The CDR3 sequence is CASSLDRVMLTQYF. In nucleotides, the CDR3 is TGTGCCAGCAGCTTAGACAGGGTGATGTTGACCCAGTACTTC.

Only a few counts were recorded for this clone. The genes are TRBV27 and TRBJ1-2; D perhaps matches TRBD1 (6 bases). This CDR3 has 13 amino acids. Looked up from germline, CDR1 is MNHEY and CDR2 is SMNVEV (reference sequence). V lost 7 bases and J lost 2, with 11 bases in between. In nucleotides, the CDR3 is TGTGCCAGCAAGGGGGGGCTCAACTATGGCTACACCTTC. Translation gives CASKGGLNYGYTF.

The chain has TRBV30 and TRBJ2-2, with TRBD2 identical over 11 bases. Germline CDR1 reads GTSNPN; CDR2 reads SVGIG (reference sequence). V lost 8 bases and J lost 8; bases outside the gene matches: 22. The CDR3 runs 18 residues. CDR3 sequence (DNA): TGTGCCCAGAAAAACGGATTGATAGCGGGAGGGCCGTCGGGGGAGCTGTTTTTT. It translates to CAQKNGLIAGGPSGELFF. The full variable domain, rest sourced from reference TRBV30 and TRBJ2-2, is SQTIHQWPATLVQPVGSPLSLECTVEGTSNPNLYWYRQAAGRGLQLLFYSVGIGQISSEVPQNLSASRPQDRQFILSSKKLLLSDSGFYLCAQKNGLIAGGPSGELFFGEGSRLTVL.